This TCR beta chain derives from a study of blood T cell repertoires in COVID-19. On the study more broadly: The origin of the acute and convalescent COVID-19 samples was the United States, Italy and Spain.

V shed 3 bases, J shed 8 bases, and the junction held 4 bases outside the gene matches. Germline-derived CDR1 and CDR2 are GTSNPN and SVGIG (reference sequence). This CDR3 has 15 amino acids. In the original processing: Amplification of reference gene primers was used by the study to estimate nucleated cell counts. Assay: immunoSEQ multiplex PCR; the TCRdb copy retains only in-frame clones and omits some. The V and J calls and clone size come from that table; D and trimming were worked out from the DNA. The data show approximately 400,000 clones, 81% seen once. The chain recombines TRBV30 with TRBJ2-1; 16 bases align to TRBD2. The sequencing sample was made of peripheral blood. The receptor was derived from a human donor with acute or convalescent COVID-19. The donor label of this sample is uncertain. The CDR3 DNA is TGTGCCTGGAGGACAGGGACTAGCGGGAGGGATGAGCAGTTCTTC. Translation gives CAWRTGTSGRDEQFF.